This T cell receptor (beta chain) was captured by sequencing in a study of blood T cell repertoires in COVID-19. Whole-study context: COVID-19 samples, acute and convalescent, were from the United States, Italy and Spain.

Produced via immunoSEQ multiplex PCR; TCRdb's table is partial and in-frame only. This sample has 250,000 or so clones, with 86% found just once. V was pared by 6 bases and J by 0 bases, with 17 bases of the junction left unmatched. This CDR3 has 18 amino acids. CDR1 is SGHRS and CDR2 is YFSETQ in the germline V gene. Sequencing input: peripheral blood. V and J are TRBV5-1 and TRBJ2-5; 7 bases are a match to TRBD1. The origin of this receptor is a man aged 55 to 70 with acute or convalescent COVID-19. CDR3 amino acids: CASTSGPPTGSYQETQYF. In nucleotides, the CDR3 is TGCGCCAGCACCTCCGGCCCTCCGACAGGGTCGTACCAAGAGACCCAGTACTTC.